This T cell receptor (beta chain) was found in a study of CXCR3-negative and CXCR3-positive naive CD8 T cells. The wider study: For each library, about 1.5 +/- 0.3 million TRB reads were obtained, 110 million to 150 million in total. Study-level points and caveats: Naive cells with CXCR3 showed TRB CDR3s that were more hydrophobic than those in CXCR3-negative naive cells. Memory CD8+ T cell repertoires were far less diverse than both naive subsets. Researchers reported similar TRBV-TRBJ usage in naive CXCR3-negative and CXCR3-positive cells, though memory differed.

This CDR3 is 13 amino acids long. The germline V gene encodes CDR1 SGDLS and CDR2 YYNGEE. The libraries of TRB cDNA were constructed through 5' RACE using UMI labels. Reprocessing the 5' RACE reads, TCRdb reports a single entry for every CDR3 protein and omits DNA. In total, the table holds 150,000 to 180,000 distinct CDR3 sequences. With respect to this clonotype: Its target is unknown.

The chain employs TRBV9 and TRBJ2-5; the TCRdb call, TRBD2, lacks DNA for checking. What was sequenced was naive CXCR3+ CD8+ T cells from blood. Documented subset: CD45RO-CCR7+CD27+CD95- naive CD8+ T cells expressing CXCR3 (TNR3+). This sequence was found in a human donor in good health. Some clones in this sample may be carry-over from other donors' samples. CDR3 sequence: CASSTSGEETQYF. Using reference TRBV9 and TRBJ2-5 for the parts outside the CDR3, the full variable domain is DSGVTQTPKHLITATGQRVTLRCSPRSGDLSVYWYQQSLDQGLQFLIQYYNGEERAKGNILERFSAQQFPDLHSELNLSSLELGDSALYFCASSTSGEETQYFGPGTRLLVL.